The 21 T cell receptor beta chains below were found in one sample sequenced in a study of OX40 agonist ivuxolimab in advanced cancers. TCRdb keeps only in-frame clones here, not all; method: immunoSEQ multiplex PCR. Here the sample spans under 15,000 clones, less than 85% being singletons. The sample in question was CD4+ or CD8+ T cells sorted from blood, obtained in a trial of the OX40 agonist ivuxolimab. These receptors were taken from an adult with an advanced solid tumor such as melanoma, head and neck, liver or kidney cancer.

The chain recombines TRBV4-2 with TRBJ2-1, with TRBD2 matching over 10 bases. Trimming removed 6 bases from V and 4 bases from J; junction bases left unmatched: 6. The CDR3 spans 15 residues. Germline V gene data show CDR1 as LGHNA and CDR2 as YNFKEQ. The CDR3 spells CASSPERGGYNEQFF. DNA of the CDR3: TGTGCCAGCAGTCCCGAGCGGGGGGGATACAATGAGCAGTTCTTC.

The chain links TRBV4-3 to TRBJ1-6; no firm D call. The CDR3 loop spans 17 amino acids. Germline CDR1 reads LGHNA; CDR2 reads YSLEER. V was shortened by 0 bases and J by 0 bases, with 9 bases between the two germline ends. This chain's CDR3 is CASSQEAQSSYNSPLHF. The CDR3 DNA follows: TGCGCCAGCAGCCAAGAAGCCCAGAGCTCCTATAATTCACCCCTCCACTTT.

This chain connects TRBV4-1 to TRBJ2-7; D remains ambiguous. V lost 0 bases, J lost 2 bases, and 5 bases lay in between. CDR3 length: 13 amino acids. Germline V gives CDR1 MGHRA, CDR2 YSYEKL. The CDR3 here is CASSQDLTYEQYF. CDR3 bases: TGCGCCAGCAGCCAAGATCTGACCTACGAGCAGTACTTC.

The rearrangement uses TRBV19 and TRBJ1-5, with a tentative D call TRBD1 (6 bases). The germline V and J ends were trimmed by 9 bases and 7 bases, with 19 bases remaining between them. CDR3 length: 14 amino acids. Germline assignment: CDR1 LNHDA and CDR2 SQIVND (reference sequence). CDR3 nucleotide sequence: TGTGCCAGCAAAGGGGGGGGGCTCGTGCAGCCCCAGCATTTT. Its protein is CASKGGGLVQPQHF.

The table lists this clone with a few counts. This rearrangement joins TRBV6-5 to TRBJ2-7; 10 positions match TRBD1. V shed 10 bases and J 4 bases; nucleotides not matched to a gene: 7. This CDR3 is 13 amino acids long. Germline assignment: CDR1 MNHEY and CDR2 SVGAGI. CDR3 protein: CATRQGAAYEQYF. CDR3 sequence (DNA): TGTGCCACCAGACAGGGGGCTGCTTACGAGCAGTACTTC.

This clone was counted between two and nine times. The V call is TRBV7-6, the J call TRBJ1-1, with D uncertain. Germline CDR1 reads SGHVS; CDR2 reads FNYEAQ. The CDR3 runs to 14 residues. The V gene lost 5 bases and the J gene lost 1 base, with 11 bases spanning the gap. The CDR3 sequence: CASSPPGRNTEAFF. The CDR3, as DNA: TGTGCCAGCAGCCCACCGGGGAGGAACACTGAAGCTTTCTTT. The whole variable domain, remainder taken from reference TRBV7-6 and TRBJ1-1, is GAGVSQSPRYKVTKRGQDVALRCDPISGHVSLYWYRQALGQGPEFLTYFNYEAQQDKSGLPNDRFSAERPEGSISTLTIQRTEQRDSAMYRCASSPPGRNTEAFFGQGTRLTVV.

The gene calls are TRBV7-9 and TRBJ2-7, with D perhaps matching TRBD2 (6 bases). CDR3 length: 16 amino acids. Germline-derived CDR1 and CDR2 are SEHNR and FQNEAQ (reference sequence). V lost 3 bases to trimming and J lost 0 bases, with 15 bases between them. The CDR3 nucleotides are TGTGCCAGCAGCTTCGGCCTGGGACTCGACTCCTACGAGCAGTACTTC. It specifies CASSFGLGLDSYEQYF. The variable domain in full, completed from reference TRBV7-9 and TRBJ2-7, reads DTGVSQNPRHKITKRGQNVTFRCDPISEHNRLYWYRQTLGQGPEFLTYFQNEAQLEKSRLLSDRFSAERPKGSFSTLEIQRTEQGDSAMYLCASSFGLGLDSYEQYFGPGTRLTVT.

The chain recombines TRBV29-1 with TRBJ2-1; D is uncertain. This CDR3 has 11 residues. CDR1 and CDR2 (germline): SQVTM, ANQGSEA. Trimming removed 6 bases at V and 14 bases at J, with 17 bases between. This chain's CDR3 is CSVDARHRKFF. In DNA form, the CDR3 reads TGCAGCGTGGATGCCCGTCATCGTAAGTTCTTC.

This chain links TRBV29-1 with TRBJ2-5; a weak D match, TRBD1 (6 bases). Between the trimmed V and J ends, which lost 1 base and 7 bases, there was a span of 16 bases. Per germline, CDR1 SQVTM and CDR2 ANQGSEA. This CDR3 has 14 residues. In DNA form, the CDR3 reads TGCAGCGTTGAAGGTGGCAGGGGAGAAGGGACCCAGTACTTC. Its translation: CSVEGGRGEGTQYF.

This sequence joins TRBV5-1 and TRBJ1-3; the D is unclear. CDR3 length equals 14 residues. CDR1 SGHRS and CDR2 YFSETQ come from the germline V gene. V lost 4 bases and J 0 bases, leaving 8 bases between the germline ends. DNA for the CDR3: TGCGCCAGCAGCCCGGGAAACTCTGGAAACACCATATATTTT. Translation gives CASSPGNSGNTIYF.

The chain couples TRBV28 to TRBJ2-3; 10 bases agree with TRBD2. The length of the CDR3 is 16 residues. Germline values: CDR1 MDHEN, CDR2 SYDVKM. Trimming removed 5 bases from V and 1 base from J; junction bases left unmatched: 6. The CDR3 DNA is TGTGCCAGCAGTATCCGGACTAGCGGCGGCACAGATACGCAGTATTTT. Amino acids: CASSIRTSGGTDTQYF.

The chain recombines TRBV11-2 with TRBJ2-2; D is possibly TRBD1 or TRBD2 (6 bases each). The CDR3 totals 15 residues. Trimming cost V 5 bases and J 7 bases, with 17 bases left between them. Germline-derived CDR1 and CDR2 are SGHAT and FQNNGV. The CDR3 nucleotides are TGTGCCAGCAGCGAGGGGGAGGCGACGGGCGGGGAGCTGTTTTTT. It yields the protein CASSEGEATGGELFF.

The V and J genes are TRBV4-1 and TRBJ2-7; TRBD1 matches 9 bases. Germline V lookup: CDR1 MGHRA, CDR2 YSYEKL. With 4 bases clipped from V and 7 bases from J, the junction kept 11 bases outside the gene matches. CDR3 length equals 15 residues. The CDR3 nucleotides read TGCGCCAGCAGCCGACCCGGGACAGGGTCGGAGGAGCAGTACTTC. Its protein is CASSRPGTGSEEQYF.

The CDR3: CASSQGWPYEQYF. As DNA, the CDR3 is TGTGCCAGCTCCCAAGGGTGGCCCTACGAGCAGTACTTC. This chain uses TRBV5-6 with TRBJ2-7; D uncertain. The CDR3 sequence is 13 residues long. The V end was cut by 7 bases, the J end by 2 bases, with 13 bases between. Looked up from germline, CDR1 is SGHDT and CDR2 is YYEEEE. The entire variable domain, with the rest obtained from reference TRBV5-6 and TRBJ2-7, is as follows: DAGVTQSPTHLIKTRGQQVTLRCSPKSGHDTVSWYQQALGQGPQFIFQYYEEEERQRGNFPDRFSGHQFPNYSSELNVNALLLGDSALYLCASSQGWPYEQYFGPGTRLTVT.

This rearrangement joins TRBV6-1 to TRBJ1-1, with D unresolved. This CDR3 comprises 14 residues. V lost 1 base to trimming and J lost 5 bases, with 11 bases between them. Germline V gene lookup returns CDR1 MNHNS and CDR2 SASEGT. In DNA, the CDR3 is TGTGCCAGCAGTGAAGTTGTGGGGTTAACTGAAGCTTTCTTT. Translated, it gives CASSEVVGLTEAFF.

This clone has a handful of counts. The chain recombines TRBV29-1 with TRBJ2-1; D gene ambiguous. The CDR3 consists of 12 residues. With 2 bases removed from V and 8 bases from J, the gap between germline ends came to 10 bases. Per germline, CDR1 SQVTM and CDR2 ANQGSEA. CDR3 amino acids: CSVEIQIYEQFF. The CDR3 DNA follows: TGCAGCGTTGAAATCCAGATCTATGAGCAGTTCTTC.

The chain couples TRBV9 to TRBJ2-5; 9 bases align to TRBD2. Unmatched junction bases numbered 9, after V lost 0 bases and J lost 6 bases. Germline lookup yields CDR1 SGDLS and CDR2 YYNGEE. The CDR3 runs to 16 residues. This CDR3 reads CASSVGVAGDLQTQYF. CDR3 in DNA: TGTGCCAGCAGCGTAGGGGTAGCGGGAGACTTACAGACCCAGTACTTC.

In DNA form, the CDR3 reads TGTGCCAGTAGTATCGGAAACAGGGGGTACGAGCAGTACTTC. Its protein is CASSIGNRGYEQYF. The chain has TRBV19 and TRBJ2-7; the match to TRBD1 covers 8 bases. Germline V lookup: CDR1 LNHDA, CDR2 SQIVND (reference sequence). Losses at the gene ends were 3 bases for V and 4 bases for J; bases not matched to a gene: 5. The CDR3 consists of 14 residues.

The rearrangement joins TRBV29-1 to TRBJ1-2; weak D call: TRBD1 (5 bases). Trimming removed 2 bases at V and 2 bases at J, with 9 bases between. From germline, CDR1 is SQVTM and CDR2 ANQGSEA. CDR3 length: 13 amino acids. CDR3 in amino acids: CSVEPTGNYGYTF. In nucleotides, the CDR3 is TGCAGCGTTGAACCAACAGGAAACTATGGCTACACCTTC.

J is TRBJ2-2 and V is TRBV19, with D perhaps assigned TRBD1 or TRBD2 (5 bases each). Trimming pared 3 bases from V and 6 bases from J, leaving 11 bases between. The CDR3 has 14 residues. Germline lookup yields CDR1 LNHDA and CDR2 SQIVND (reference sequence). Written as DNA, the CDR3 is TGTGCCAGTAGTATGAGAGGGGCCGCCGGGGAGCTGTTTTTT. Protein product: CASSMRGAAGELFF.

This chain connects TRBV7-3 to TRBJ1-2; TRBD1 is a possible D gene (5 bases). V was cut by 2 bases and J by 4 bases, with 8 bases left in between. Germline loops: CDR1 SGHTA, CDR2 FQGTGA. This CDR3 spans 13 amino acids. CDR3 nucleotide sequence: TGTGCCAGCAGCTTAGGGGGGTTCTATGGCTACACCTTC. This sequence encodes CASSLGGFYGYTF. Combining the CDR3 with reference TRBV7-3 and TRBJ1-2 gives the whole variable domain GAGVSQTPSNKVTEKGKYVELRCDPISGHTALYWYRQSLGQGPEFLIYFQGTGAADDSGLPNDRFFAVRPEGSVSTLKIQRTERGDSAVYLCASSLGGFYGYTFGSGTRLTVV.